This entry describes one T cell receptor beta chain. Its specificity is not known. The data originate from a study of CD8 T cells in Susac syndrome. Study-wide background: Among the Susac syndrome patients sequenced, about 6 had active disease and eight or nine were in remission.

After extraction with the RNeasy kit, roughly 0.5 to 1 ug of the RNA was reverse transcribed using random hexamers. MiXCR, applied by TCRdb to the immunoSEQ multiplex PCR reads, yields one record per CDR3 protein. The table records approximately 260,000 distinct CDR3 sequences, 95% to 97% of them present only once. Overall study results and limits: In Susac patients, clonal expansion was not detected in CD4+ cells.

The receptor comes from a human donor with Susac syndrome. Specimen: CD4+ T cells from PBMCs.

The CDR3 loop is CASRGPLAGGYEQYF. The CDR3 nucleotides read TGTGCCAGCAGGGGACCACTAGCGGGAGGCTACGAGCAGTACTTC. This rearrangement joins TRBV2 to TRBJ2-7; TRBD2 agrees at 12 bases. V lost 6 bases to trimming and J lost 3 bases; unmatched junction nucleotides: 6. The germline CDR1 and CDR2 sequences are SNHLY and FYNNEI. This CDR3 is built from 15 residues.